Listed below are T cell receptor beta chains from one sample, sequenced in a study of blood T cells in healthy people across ages. TCRdb itself ran the 5' RACE reads through MiXCR, one entry per CDR3 protein. This sample yields 650,000 to 1,000,000 distinct CDR3 sequences, of which approximately 35% are seen a single time; around 13% belongs to the top ten. The source material was blood. These receptor sequences come from a man between 18 and 29 years old in good health. The CDR3 runs from the conserved cysteine through the conserved F or W. The D gene is left open where the match is weak. Not every row has a clone size; where given, it reads once, few, many or a size class.

CDR3 DNA	CDR3 protein	V gene	CDR3 length	clone size	J gene	D gene
TGCGCCAGCAGCTCCTTGGCGGGGGGAACCTACAATGAGCAGTACTTC	CASSSLAGGTYNEQYF	TRBV5-1	16	.	TRBJ2-5	TRBD2
TGTGCCAGCAGCCGCGTTGGGAGGACTAGGAAAGAGACCCAGTACTTC	CASSRVGRTRKETQYF	TRBV14	16	few	TRBJ2-5	TRBD2
TGCAGTGCGGAACAAACAGGGGGTGTTGAAAAACTGTTTTTT	CSAEQTGGVEKLFF	TRBV20-1	14	.	TRBJ1-4	TRBD1
TGTGCCAGCATCGGACGGGCGAACACTGAAGCTTTCTTT	CASIGRANTEAFF	TRBV2	13	.	TRBJ1-1	.
TGTGCCAGCAGTTTTTTTAGGGGCCGCAATCAGCCCCAGCATTTT	CASSFFRGRNQPQHF	TRBV12-3/TRBV12-4	15	.	TRBJ1-5	.
TGTGCCAGCAGTGGAGGACCGCTGAGAAATGAAAAACTGTTTTTT	CASSGGPLRNEKLFF	TRBV25-1	15	.	TRBJ1-4	.
TGCAGTGCTGTAGGGACAGGGAGGAATGAGCAGTTCTTC	CSAVGTGRNEQFF	TRBV20-1	13	many	TRBJ2-1	TRBD1
TGTGCCAGCACCAAGGGCCAAGGAGGTAATTCACCCCTCCACTTT	CASTKGQGGNSPLHF	TRBV2	15	few	TRBJ1-6	.
TGCAGTGCTAGGGGGGCTAGCGGGGGGTCCCGAAGGTTACCTGGAAATGAGCAGTTCTTC	CSARGASGGSRRLPGNEQFF	TRBV20-1	20	.	TRBJ2-1	TRBD2
TGCAGCGTTGAAAATACAGCGAGGAACACTGAAGCTTTCTTT	CSVENTARNTEAFF	TRBV29-1	14	.	TRBJ1-1	.
TGCGCCAGCAGCCCCTGGGTCAGCGGGAACACTGAAGCTTTCTTT	CASSPWVSGNTEAFF	TRBV4-1	15	few	TRBJ1-1	.
TGTGCCACCCTAACAGGACAGGGCTCCCATGAGCAGTTCTTC	CATLTGQGSHEQFF	TRBV12-3/TRBV12-4	14	many	TRBJ2-1	TRBD1
TGTGCCAGCAGCTTTCCCGGGACAGGGGCTGAAAAACTGTTTTTT	CASSFPGTGAEKLFF	TRBV11-2	15	.	TRBJ1-4	TRBD1
TGCGCCAGCAGCTTGAGTCCCTCGGAAAGAGAAGCTTTCTTT	CASSLSPSEREAFF	TRBV5-1	14	few	TRBJ1-1	.
TGTGCCAGCAGCTTGATTAACAGGGACTGCGGGGAAGAGACCCAGTACTTC	CASSLINRDCGEETQYF	TRBV6-6	17	.	TRBJ2-5	.
TGCAGCGTTGCCCGGACTAGTGCCTACGAGCAGTACTTC	CSVARTSAYEQYF	TRBV29-1	13	.	TRBJ2-7	TRBD2
TGTGCCTGGAGTGTCCCCAGCACCTACGAGCAGTACTTC	CAWSVPSTYEQYF	TRBV30	13	.	TRBJ2-7	.
TGTGCCAGCAGTCGAACAGGGGGCAACTATGGCTACACCTTC	CASSRTGGNYGYTF	TRBV6-5	14	many	TRBJ1-2	TRBD1
TGTGCCAGCAGCGTAGAACAGCTGAACACTGAAGCTTTCTTT	CASSVEQLNTEAFF	TRBV9	14	.	TRBJ1-1	.
TGTGCCAGCAGTACCCCAGGAAAATTGAACACTGAAGCTTTCTTT	CASSTPGKLNTEAFF	TRBV27	15	few	TRBJ1-1	.
TGTGCCAGCAGCGCATCGAAGGGGGCTGACTATGGCTACACCTTC	CASSASKGADYGYTF	TRBV9	15	.	TRBJ1-2	TRBD1
TGTGCCAGCAGCCCTGCCGGGGGAAATAACGGGGAGCTGTTTTTT	CASSPAGGNNGELFF	TRBV11-3	15	.	TRBJ2-2	.
TGCAGCGTTGCAGCTACTGAAGCTTTCTTT	CSVAATEAFF	TRBV29-1	10	few	TRBJ1-1	.
TGCAGTGCTACGACTAGCGGTGATCCTTTCTCTGGGGCCAACGTCCTGACTTTC	CSATTSGDPFSGANVLTF	TRBV20-1	18	few	TRBJ2-6	TRBD2
TGTGCCAGCAGTTACTCTAGGGGTTATAGCACAGATACGCAGTATTTT	CASSYSRGYSTDTQYF	TRBV6-5	16	.	TRBJ2-3	.
TGTGCCAGCAGCGTAGGGGGACTTCGCTCCTACGAGCAGTACTTC	CASSVGGLRSYEQYF	TRBV9	15	.	TRBJ2-7	.
TGCAGTGCTAGAAGTGGGACAGGGGATAATTCACCCCTCCACTTT	CSARSGTGDNSPLHF	TRBV20-1	15	few	TRBJ1-6	TRBD1
TGTGCCAGCCGACCGGGGGGATACACAGATACGCAGTATTTT	CASRPGGYTDTQYF	TRBV12-3/TRBV12-4	14	many	TRBJ2-3	TRBD2
TGCAGTGCTCGGGACAGTTCCTTCTACGAGCAGTACTTC	CSARDSSFYEQYF	TRBV20-1	13	.	TRBJ2-7	TRBD1
TGTGCCACCAGCAGAGAAGGTAGGGTCGCCACTGAAGCTTTCTTT	CATSREGRVATEAFF	TRBV15	15	.	TRBJ1-1	.
TGCGCCAGCAGCTCAGAGACAGGGGGAGCTTTCGGGACCCAGTACTTC	CASSSETGGAFGTQYF	TRBV5-1	16	.	TRBJ2-5	TRBD1
TGTGCCAGCAGTTTCCGAGACAATCAGCCCCAGCATTTT	CASSFRDNQPQHF	TRBV12-3/TRBV12-4	13	.	TRBJ1-5	.
TGCGCCAGCAGCCAAATTGCGGGAAGCTCCTACGAGCAGTACTTC	CASSQIAGSSYEQYF	TRBV4-1	15	.	TRBJ2-7	.
TGTGCCAGCAGTTTGGGGGAAAAATACGAGCAGTACTTC	CASSLGEKYEQYF	TRBV12-3/TRBV12-4	13	few	TRBJ2-7	.
TGTGCCAGCAGCTTCGGCACTAGTTTGGGCATCACAGATACGCAGTATTTT	CASSFGTSLGITDTQYF	TRBV7-9	17	few	TRBJ2-3	.
TGTGCCAGCAGCTTAGCCCGCAGGTTAATAGAGACCCAGTACTTC	CASSLARRLIETQYF	TRBV7-2	15	.	TRBJ2-5	.
TGTGCCAGCAGCTTGCCAGCGGGGGGTCATGAGCAGTTCTTC	CASSLPAGGHEQFF	TRBV6-2/TRBV6-3	14	.	TRBJ2-1	TRBD2
TGCGCCAGCAGCTTCCAGCGGGGTTCACCCGGGGAGCTGTTTTTT	CASSFQRGSPGELFF	TRBV5-1	15	.	TRBJ2-2	TRBD2
TGTGCCAGCAGTTTGGGTCCTCGGGCTTTCTTT	CASSLGPRAFF	TRBV12-3/TRBV12-4	11	many	TRBJ1-1	.
TGCGCCAGCAGCCAAACCGGGACAGGCACGTATGGCTACACCTTC	CASSQTGTGTYGYTF	TRBV4-1	15	.	TRBJ1-2	TRBD1
TGTGCCAGCTCCGGACTTGTAGGGGCCGGGGAGCTGTTTTTT	CASSGLVGAGELFF	TRBV27	14	.	TRBJ2-2	.
TGTGCCAGCAGTCCCGGGTTCCGCAGGACAGGTTTAGGGTCCTACGAGCAGTACTTC	CASSPGFRRTGLGSYEQYF	TRBV12-3/TRBV12-4	19	many	TRBJ2-7	TRBD1
TGTGCCAGCAGTTATTCGGGGGGCAAGGGCAATCAGCCCCAGCATTTT	CASSYSGGKGNQPQHF	TRBV6-6	16	.	TRBJ1-5	.
TGTGCCAGCAGTTACGGGGTAATGAACACTGAAGCTTTCTTT	CASSYGVMNTEAFF	TRBV6-5	14	few	TRBJ1-1	.
TGCAGTGCCAATCGGGACTGGACCCTCAAGAATGAGCAGTTCTTC	CSANRDWTLKNEQFF	TRBV20-1	15	many	TRBJ2-1	.
TGTGCCAGCAGCAAGTACTACGAGCAGTACTTC	CASSKYYEQYF	TRBV28	11	.	TRBJ2-7	.
TGTGCCAGCAGCCCTGAGACTAGCGGGGGGTTTAAGCAGTTCTTC	CASSPETSGGFKQFF	TRBV7-3	15	few	TRBJ2-1	TRBD2
TGTGCCAGCACGGGGCAGACCTACGAGCAGTACTTC	CASTGQTYEQYF	TRBV2	12	few	TRBJ2-7	.
TGTGCCAGTAGTAAACAGGGCAGTCAGCCCCAGCATTTT	CASSKQGSQPQHF	TRBV19	13	few	TRBJ1-5	.
TGTGCCAGCAGCTCCCCTCCGGGACGGAATTTAATGAATGAGCAGTACTTC	CASSSPPGRNLMNEQYF	TRBV7-2	17	once	TRBJ2-7	.
TGTGCCAGCAGTTTCGTTGGTCAGCCCCAGCATTTT	CASSFVGQPQHF	TRBV12-3/TRBV12-4	12	.	TRBJ1-5	.
TGCAGTGCCGAGGGGGACCTGGGGAACACTGAAGCTTTCTTT	CSAEGDLGNTEAFF	TRBV20-1	14	.	TRBJ1-1	.